This T cell receptor beta chain was recorded in a study of PD-L1 blockade in urothelial cancer. Study-level background: Male patients with bladder-origin urothelial cancer numbered about 90% of the roughly 29. Per blood sample, T cells had a median of approximately 150,000.

TCRdb keeps only in-frame clones here, not all; method: immunoSEQ multiplex PCR. The sample carries tens of thousands of clones, about 88% recorded once. The CDR3 spans 18 residues. CDR1 is SGHNT and CDR2 is YENEEA in the germline V gene. With V trimmed by 5 bases and J by 1 base, 10 bases remained unmatched. Time point denoted: pretreatment peripheral blood. This sequence was found in a donor aged 40 or older with urothelial cancer. This material consisted of PBMCs, taken around atezolizumab (anti-PD-L1) treatment. J is TRBJ2-6 and V is TRBV11-3, with 8 positions matching TRBD2. The CDR3 loop is CASSTPGGQGSGANVLTF. The CDR3 DNA reads as TGTGCCAGCAGCACACCGGGGGGGCAAGGGTCTGGGGCCAACGTCCTGACTTTC.